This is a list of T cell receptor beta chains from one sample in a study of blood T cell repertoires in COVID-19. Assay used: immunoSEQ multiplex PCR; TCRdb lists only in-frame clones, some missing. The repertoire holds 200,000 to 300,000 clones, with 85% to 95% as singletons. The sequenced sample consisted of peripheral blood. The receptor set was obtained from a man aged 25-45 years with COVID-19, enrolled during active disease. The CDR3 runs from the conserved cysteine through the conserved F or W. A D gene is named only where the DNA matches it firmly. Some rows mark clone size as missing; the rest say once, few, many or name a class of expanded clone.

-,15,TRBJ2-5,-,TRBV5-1,CASSLGYTYQETQYF,TGCGCCAGCAGCTTGGGGTACACGTACCAAGAGACCCAGTACTTC
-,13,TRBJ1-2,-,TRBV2,CASSEGRNYGYTF,TGTGCCAGCAGTGAGGGGCGCAACTATGGCTACACCTTC
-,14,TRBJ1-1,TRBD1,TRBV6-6,CASSAGQGATEAFF,TGTGCCAGCAGTGCCGGACAGGGGGCAACTGAAGCTTTCTTT
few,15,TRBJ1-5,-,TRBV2,CASSRQLYSNQPQHF,TGTGCCAGCAGTAGACAGCTTTATAGCAATCAGCCCCAGCATTTT
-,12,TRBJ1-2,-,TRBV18,CASSPDSYGYTF,TGTGCCAGCTCACCTGACAGCTATGGCTACACCTTC
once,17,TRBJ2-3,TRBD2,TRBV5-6,CASSYLVAGEGTDTQYF,TGTGCCAGCAGCTACTTGGTAGCGGGGGAGGGAACAGATACGCAGTATTTT
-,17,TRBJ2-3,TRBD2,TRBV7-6,CASSLVLAGGPGDTQYF,TGTGCCAGCAGCTTAGTTTTGGCGGGGGGGCCTGGGGATACGCAGTATTTT
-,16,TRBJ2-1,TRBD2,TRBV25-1,CASITRTSDSYNEQFF,TGTGCCAGCATAACGCGGACTAGCGATAGTTACAATGAGCAGTTCTTC
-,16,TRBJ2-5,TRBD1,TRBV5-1,CASSLVGTGGGETQYF,TGCGCCAGCAGCTTGGTGGGGACAGGGGGTGGCGAGACCCAGTACTTC
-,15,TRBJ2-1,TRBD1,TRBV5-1,CASSLGGQAVNEQFF,TGCGCCAGCAGCTTGGGTGGACAGGCTGTCAATGAGCAGTTCTTC
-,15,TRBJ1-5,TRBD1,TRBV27,CASTRGDRVNQPQHF,TGTGCCAGCACCCGGGGGGACAGGGTCAATCAGCCCCAGCATTTT
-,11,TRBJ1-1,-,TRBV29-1,CSVSSNTEAFF,TGCAGCGTTAGTAGCAACACTGAAGCTTTCTTT
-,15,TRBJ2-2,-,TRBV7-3,CASSLRGYDTGELFF,TGTGCCAGCAGCTTAAGGGGCTACGACACCGGGGAGCTGTTTTTT
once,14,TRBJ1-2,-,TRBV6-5,CASRPGQLSYGYTF,TGTGCCAGCAGACCGGGACAATTGTCCTATGGCTACACCTTC
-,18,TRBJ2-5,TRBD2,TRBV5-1,CASSLELAGALQGETQYF,TGCGCCAGCAGCTTGGAACTAGCGGGGGCCCTCCAGGGGGAGACCCAGTACTTC
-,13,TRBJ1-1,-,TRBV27,CASRGGLGTEAFF,TGTGCCAGCAGGGGAGGGTTGGGCACTGAAGCTTTCTTT
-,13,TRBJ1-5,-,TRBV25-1,CASSGGYLQPQHF,TGTGCCAGCAGTGGAGGGTATCTTCAGCCCCAGCATTTT
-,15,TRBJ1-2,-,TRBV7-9,CASSLTGNLNYGYTF,TGTGCCAGCAGCTTAACAGGGAACCTTAACTATGGCTACACCTTC
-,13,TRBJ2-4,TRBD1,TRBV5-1,CASKQGTENIQYF,TGCGCCAGCAAACAGGGGACCGAAAACATTCAGTACTTC
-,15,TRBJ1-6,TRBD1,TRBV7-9,CASSARDRGDSPLHF,TGTGCCAGCAGCGCCCGGGACAGGGGAGATTCACCCCTCCACTTT
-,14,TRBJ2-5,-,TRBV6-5,CASSNRHIQETQYF,TGTGCCAGCAGCAATAGACACATCCAAGAGACCCAGTACTTC
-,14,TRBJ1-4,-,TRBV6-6,CASSLDSGNEKLFF,TGTGCCAGCAGTCTCGACTCGGGTAATGAAAAACTGTTTTTT
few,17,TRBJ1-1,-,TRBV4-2,CASSQEYGRGAVTEAFF,TGTGCCAGCAGCCAAGAGTACGGCAGGGGTGCGGTCACTGAAGCTTTCTTT
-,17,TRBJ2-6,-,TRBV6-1,CASSVRAFFSGANVLTF,TGTGCCAGCAGTGTCAGGGCTTTTTTTTCTGGGGCCAACGTCCTGACTTTC
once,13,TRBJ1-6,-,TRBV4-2,CASSQQENSPLHF,TGTGCCAGCAGCCAGCAAGAGAATTCACCCCTCCACTTT
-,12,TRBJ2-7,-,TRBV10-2,CASSGQIYEQYF,TGCGCCAGCAGTGGACAGATCTACGAGCAGTACTTC
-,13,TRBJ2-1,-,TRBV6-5,CASSYPGGYEQFF,TGTGCCAGCAGTTACCCCGGGGGTTATGAGCAGTTCTTC
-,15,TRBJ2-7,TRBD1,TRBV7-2,CASLRDSFQPYEQYF,TGTGCCAGCCTCCGGGACAGCTTCCAACCCTACGAGCAGTACTTC
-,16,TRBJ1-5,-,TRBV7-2,CASSLFSFAQNQPQHF,TGTGCCAGCAGCTTATTTTCATTCGCACAGAATCAGCCCCAGCATTTT
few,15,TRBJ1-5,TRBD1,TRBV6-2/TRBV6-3,CASSYTRGLGQPQHF,TGTGCCAGCAGTTATACGAGGGGGCTGGGTCAGCCCCAGCATTTT
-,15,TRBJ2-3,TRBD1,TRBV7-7,CASSPGTGVSDTQYF,TGTGCCAGCAGTCCCGGGACAGGGGTTTCAGATACGCAGTATTTT
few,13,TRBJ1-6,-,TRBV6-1,CASSEARMSPLHF,TGTGCCAGCAGTGAAGCGAGGATGTCACCCCTCCACTTT
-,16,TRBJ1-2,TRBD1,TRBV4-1,CASSQVYQGANYGYTF,TGCGCCAGCAGCCAAGTATACCAGGGGGCTAACTATGGCTACACCTTC
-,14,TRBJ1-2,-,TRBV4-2,CASSQDWQGGGYTF,TGTGCCAGCAGCCAAGATTGGCAGGGAGGTGGCTACACCTTC
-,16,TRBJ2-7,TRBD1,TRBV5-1,CASSPSGTGVLYEQYF,TGCGCCAGCAGCCCATCCGGGACAGGGGTACTCTACGAGCAGTACTTC
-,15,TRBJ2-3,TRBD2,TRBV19,CASNGLAGNTDTQYF,TGTGCCAGTAACGGACTAGCGGGGAACACAGATACGCAGTATTTT
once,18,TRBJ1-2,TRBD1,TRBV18,CASSPPSTGPRGDYGYTF,TGTGCCAGCTCACCGCCCTCGACAGGGCCGAGAGGTGACTATGGCTACACCTTC
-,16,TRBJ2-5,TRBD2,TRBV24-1,CATRFGVAGDGETQYF,TGTGCCACCCGATTCGGGGTAGCGGGGGATGGGGAGACCCAGTACTTC
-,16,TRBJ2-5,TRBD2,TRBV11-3,CASSRRTSGDQETQYF,TGTGCCAGCAGCCGGAGGACTAGCGGGGACCAAGAGACCCAGTACTTC
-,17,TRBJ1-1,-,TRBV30,CAWRSRAKGERSTEAFF,TGTGCCTGGAGATCCAGGGCAAAGGGGGAGAGGAGCACTGAAGCTTTCTTT
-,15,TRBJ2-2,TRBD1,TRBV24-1,CATSDPGQGTGELFF,TGTGCCACCAGTGACCCGGGACAGGGGACCGGGGAGCTGTTTTTT
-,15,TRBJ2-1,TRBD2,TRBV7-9,CASRPTSGGADEQFF,TGTGCCAGCAGACCAACTAGCGGGGGGGCCGATGAGCAGTTCTTC
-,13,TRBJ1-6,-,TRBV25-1,CATSGTNNSPLHF,TGTGCCACCTCCGGGACAAATAATTCACCCCTCCACTTT
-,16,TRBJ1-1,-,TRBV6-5,CASSYSRAPRNTEAFF,TGTGCCAGCAGTTACTCCAGGGCTCCCCGGAACACTGAAGCTTTCTTT
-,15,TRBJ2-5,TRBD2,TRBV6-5,CASSFERGLQETQYF,TGTGCCAGCAGTTTTGAGCGGGGCCTCCAAGAGACCCAGTACTTC
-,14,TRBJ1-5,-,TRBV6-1,CASSETGTKQPQHF,TGTGCCAGCAGTGAAACAGGGACGAAACAGCCCCAGCATTTT
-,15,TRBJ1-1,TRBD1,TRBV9,CASSAGTGGDTEAFF,TGTGCCAGCAGCGCCGGGACAGGGGGGGACACTGAAGCTTTCTTT
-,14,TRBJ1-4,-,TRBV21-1,CASSRGGLGKKLFF,TGTGCCAGCAGCAGGGGGGGACTGGGAAAAAAACTGTTTTTT